Shown below are 29 T cell receptor beta chains from a single sample sequenced in a study of cytomegalovirus exposure and HLA in healthy donors. Data came from immunoSEQ multiplex PCR; TCRdb stores just in-frame clones and leaves some out. The sample has roughly 330,000 clones; 87% are singletons. The sequenced sample was PBMCs. Every receptor here comes from a woman aged 25 to 39 in good health and CMV-seropositive.

CDR3 region: CAIMIVGGEQFF. The CDR3, as DNA: TGTGCCATCATGATAGTTGGTGGTGAGCAGTTCTTC. The rearrangement joins TRBV27 to TRBJ2-1; no clear D. This CDR3 has 12 residues. Trimming stripped 10 bases from V and 9 bases from J, with 16 bases between. Looked up from germline, CDR1 is MNHEY and CDR2 is SMNVEV (reference sequence).

The gene calls are TRBV6-6 and TRBJ1-1; D remains unclear. The CDR3 extends over 13 amino acids. V was trimmed by 4 bases and J by 0 bases, leaving 6 bases between them. The germline V gene encodes CDR1 MNHNY and CDR2 SVGAGI (reference sequence). Here the CDR3 reads CASSSGMNTEAFF. In DNA form, the CDR3 reads TGTGCCAGCAGTTCCGGCATGAACACTGAAGCTTTCTTT.

V is TRBV10-3 and J is TRBJ2-7, with D unclear. V shed 10 bases and J shed 1 base, with 11 bases lying between them. CDR1 is ENHRY and CDR2 is SYGVKD in the germline V gene. This CDR3 comprises 12 residues. The CDR3, as DNA: TGTGCCACCTCTCCCCCTTCCTACGAGCAGTACTTC. It specifies CATSPPSYEQYF.

This chain links TRBV27 with TRBJ1-1; maybe TRBD1 (6 bases). V lost 5 bases, J lost 5 bases, and 15 bases lay in between. Germline V lookup: CDR1 MNHEY, CDR2 SMNVEV (reference sequence). The CDR3 totals 14 residues. The CDR3 sequence is CASSQGLRGTEAFF. The DNA for the CDR3 is TGTGCCAGCAGTCAGGGGTTAAGGGGAACTGAAGCTTTCTTT.

The chain recombines TRBV5-1 with TRBJ1-1; maybe TRBD1 (6 bases). Trimming took 4 bases from V and 0 from J, leaving 13 bases between them. Germline CDR1 reads SGHRS; CDR2 reads YFSETQ. CDR3 size: 15 residues. The CDR3 region is CASSAYQGMNTEAFF. The CDR3 DNA sequence: TGCGCCAGCAGCGCATATCAGGGGATGAACACTGAAGCTTTCTTT.

This clone is a singleton in its sample. This chain joins TRBV27 and TRBJ1-2; D unclear. The germline V and J ends were trimmed by 6 bases and 2 bases, with 16 bases remaining between them. This CDR3 is built from 15 residues. Germline lookup yields CDR1 MNHEY and CDR2 SMNVEV (reference sequence). CDR3 amino acids: CASSPPGLGNYGYTF. Here the CDR3 DNA reads TGTGCCAGCAGCCCCCCTGGGTTGGGGAACTATGGCTACACCTTC.

CDR3 DNA sequence: TGTGCCAGCAGTTCCGGGAACTATGGCTACACCTTC. Its protein is CASSSGNYGYTF. This chain connects TRBV6-6 to TRBJ1-2, with no clear D. The germline V gene has CDR1 MNHNY and CDR2 SVGAGI (reference sequence). Deletions cut 4 bases from V and 2 bases from J, with 5 bases between. This CDR3 has 12 amino acids.

The genes are TRBV7-6 and TRBJ1-5, with D hard to call. This CDR3 has 16 amino acids. V gave up 2 bases and J gave up 1 base, with 12 bases separating them. The V gene's germline CDR1 is SGHVS and CDR2 FNYEAQ. The CDR3 is CASSLFGVGSNQPQHF. The CDR3 DNA reads TGTGCCAGCAGCTTATTCGGGGTAGGAAGCAATCAGCCCCAGCATTTT.

The genes are TRBV9 and TRBJ1-1, with D tentatively TRBD1 (5 bases). CDR3 length equals 16 residues. Trimming pared 3 bases from V and 5 bases from J, leaving 20 bases between. Per germline, CDR1 SGDLS and CDR2 YYNGEE. Written as DNA, the CDR3 is TGTGCCAGCAGCGCCGACGCAACAGGACACCAGACTGAAGCTTTCTTT. Its translation is CASSADATGHQTEAFF. The full variable domain, rest sourced from reference TRBV9 and TRBJ1-1, is DSGVTQTPKHLITATGQRVTLRCSPRSGDLSVYWYQQSLDQGLQFLIQYYNGEERAKGNILERFSAQQFPDLHSELNLSSLELGDSALYFCASSADATGHQTEAFFGQGTRLTVV.

The rearrangement uses TRBV15 and TRBJ1-2; D is perhaps TRBD1 (6 bases). The V end lost 0 bases, the J end lost 4 bases, and 9 bases lay between the germline ends. Germline V gives CDR1 LNHNV, CDR2 YYDKDF (reference sequence). The CDR3 runs 14 residues. The CDR3 here is CATSREGGSYGYTF. The CDR3 DNA reads TGTGCCACCAGCAGAGAAGGGGGGTCCTATGGCTACACCTTC.

The rearrangement links TRBV2 to TRBJ1-1; TRBD1 is a possible D gene (5 bases). CDR3 length: 16 residues. From germline, CDR1 is SNHLY and CDR2 FYNNEI. The V end was cut by 10 bases, the J end by 1 base, with 22 bases between. CDR3 bases: TGTGCCATTACGATACCTCGCAGGGTTCAGAACACTGAAGCTTTCTTT. Amino acid sequence: CAITIPRRVQNTEAFF. Based on the CDR3 plus reference TRBV2 and TRBJ1-1, the full variable domain is EPEVTQTPSHQVTQMGQEVILRCVPISNHLYFYWYRQILGQKVEFLVSFYNNEISEKSEIFDDQFSVERPDGSNFTLKIRSTKLEDSAMYFCAITIPRRVQNTEAFFGQGTRLTVV.

The chain employs TRBV25-1 and TRBJ1-1; 7 bases fit TRBD1. Trimming removed 4 bases from V and 4 bases from J; junction bases left unmatched: 3. Germline V lookup: CDR1 MGHDK, CDR2 SYGVNS. The CDR3 is 13 residues long. CDR3 sequence reads: CASSVTGRTEAFF. CDR3 nucleotides: TGTGCCAGCAGTGTGACAGGGCGCACTGAAGCTTTCTTT. Full variable domain (rest looked up from reference TRBV25-1 and TRBJ1-1): EADIYQTPRYLVIGTGKKITLECSQTMGHDKMYWYQQDPGMELHLIHYSYGVNSTEKGDLSSESTVSRIRTEHFPLTLESARPSHTSQYLCASSVTGRTEAFFGQGTRLTVV.

V and J are TRBV13 and TRBJ2-2; the match to TRBD2 covers 7 bases. The CDR3 extends over 19 amino acids. Germline-derived CDR1 and CDR2 are PRHDT and FYEKMQ (reference sequence). J gave up 5 bases and V 4 bases, and 19 bases lay outside the gene matches. CDR3 sequence reads: CASSSIAAVGEGRTGELFF. In DNA, the CDR3 is TGTGCCAGCAGCTCCATCGCGGCTGTAGGGGAGGGCCGGACCGGGGAGCTGTTTTTT.

This chain connects TRBV28 to TRBJ1-2, with D maybe TRBD1 (6 bases). The ends were cut back, 7 bases at V and 2 bases at J, with 14 bases in the middle. Per the germline V gene, CDR1 is MDHEN and CDR2 is SYDVKM. This CDR3 has 14 amino acids. The CDR3 loop is CASTPGTTNYGYTF. The CDR3 bases are TGTGCCAGCACCCCCGGGACAACAAACTATGGCTACACCTTC.

As DNA, the CDR3 is TGTGCCAGCTTCGGGGCAGGCTCAAATGAGCAGTTCTTC. Protein: CASFGAGSNEQFF. The chain employs TRBV7-9 and TRBJ2-1; D is perhaps TRBD1 or TRBD2 (5 bases each). From germline, CDR1 is SEHNR and CDR2 FQNEAQ (reference sequence). The CDR3 spans 13 residues. Between the trimmed V and J ends, which lost 8 bases and 7 bases, there was a span of 15 bases.

The genes are TRBV18 and TRBJ2-3, with D perhaps matching TRBD1 or TRBD2 (5 bases each). The CDR3 is made up of 16 amino acids. V dropped 3 bases and J dropped 0 bases, with 13 bases sitting between them. The germline V gene has CDR1 KGHSH and CDR2 LQKENI. The CDR3 is CASSPRVEGSTDTQYF. In DNA, the CDR3 is TGTGCCAGCTCACCCAGGGTTGAGGGGAGCACAGATACGCAGTATTTT.

The chain joins TRBV5-1 to TRBJ2-2, with D perhaps TRBD1 (6 bases). The ends were cut back, 4 bases at V and 1 base at J, with 11 bases in the middle. CDR3 length: 15 amino acids. The germline V gene encodes CDR1 SGHRS and CDR2 YFSETQ. This chain's CDR3 is CASSVGQRNTGELFF. The CDR3 coding sequence is TGCGCCAGCAGCGTCGGACAGAGGAACACCGGGGAGCTGTTTTTT.

This clone was seen a single time. This rearrangement joins TRBV15 to TRBJ1-4; D is unclear. This CDR3 comprises 14 residues. V lost 3 bases, J lost 0 bases, and 5 bases lay in between. Germline CDR1 LNHNV, CDR2 YYDKDF (reference sequence). CDR3: CATSSATTNEKLFF. CDR3 DNA: TGTGCCACCAGCAGTGCAACAACTAATGAAAAACTGTTTTTT.

CDR3 residues: CSVEDKITTF. Written as DNA, the CDR3 is TGCAGCGTTGAAGATAAGATAACAACCTTC. V is TRBV29-1 and J is TRBJ1-2; D uncertain. The CDR3 runs 10 residues. V lost 0 bases and J lost 14, with 10 bases in between. Germline V gives CDR1 SQVTM, CDR2 ANQGSEA.

The chain joins TRBV6-4 to TRBJ1-4; no definite D call. Germline V CDR1 and CDR2: MRHNA, SNTAGT. V gave up 8 bases and J gave up 10 bases, with 8 bases separating them. The CDR3 is 10 amino acids. The CDR3 is CASGEPKLFF. The CDR3 DNA follows: TGTGCCAGCGGGGAACCAAAACTGTTTTTT.

This sequence joins TRBV11-3 and TRBJ2-7; tentatively, D is TRBD2 (6 bases). V dropped 1 base and J dropped 3 bases, with 10 bases sitting between them. Germline CDR1 reads SGHNT; CDR2 reads YENEEA. The CDR3 sequence is 14 residues long. In DNA form, the CDR3 reads TGTGCCAGCAGCTTAGCGGGAGACCTCTACGAGCAGTACTTC. Encoded protein: CASSLAGDLYEQYF.

This chain links TRBV15 with TRBJ2-7, with D unclear. V was shortened by 4 bases and J by 7 bases, with 14 bases between the two germline ends. Germline V lookup: CDR1 LNHNV, CDR2 YYDKDF (reference sequence). The CDR3 is 13 residues long. CDR3 DNA: TGTGCCACCAGCACCCCCCCAATGGGAGAGCAGTACTTC. It is translated as CATSTPPMGEQYF.

The chain has TRBV2 and TRBJ1-1; D not certain. The germline CDR1 and CDR2 sequences are SNHLY and FYNNEI. This CDR3 comprises 13 residues. Trimming took off 6 bases at V and 2 bases at J, with 10 bases between the two ends. The CDR3 protein is CASSPTANTEAFF. The DNA of the CDR3 is TGTGCCAGCAGCCCTACAGCAAACACTGAAGCTTTCTTT.

The CDR3 is CASSAQGAGYTEAFF. As DNA, the CDR3 is TGTGCCAGCAGCGCACAGGGGGCGGGGTACACTGAAGCTTTCTTT. The chain couples TRBV7-6 to TRBJ1-1; 9 bases are a match to TRBD1. V dropped 5 bases and J dropped 3; count of bases not matched to a gene: 7. CDR1 is SGHVS and CDR2 is FNYEAQ in the germline V gene. The length of the CDR3 is 15 residues.

The CDR3: CASSLAPDNHNEQFF. The DNA of the CDR3 is TGCGCCAGCAGCTTGGCCCCGGACAATCACAATGAGCAGTTCTTC. The rearrangement uses TRBV5-1 and TRBJ2-1; a weak D match, TRBD1 (5 bases). The V gene lost 0 bases and the J gene lost 5 bases, with 12 bases spanning the gap. CDR1 and CDR2 from the germline V gene are SGHRS and YFSETQ. The CDR3 sequence is 15 residues long. Full variable domain (rest looked up from reference TRBV5-1 and TRBJ2-1): KAGVTQTPRYLIKTRGQQVTLSCSPISGHRSVSWYQQTPGQGLQFLFEYFSETQRNKGNFPGRFSGRQFSNSRSEMNVSTLELGDSALYLCASSLAPDNHNEQFFGPGTRLTVL.

The J gene is TRBJ1-1, the V gene TRBV11-2; a weak D match, TRBD1 (6 bases). Trimming took 5 bases from V and 7 from J, leaving 11 bases between them. Germline values: CDR1 SGHAT, CDR2 FQNNGV. This CDR3 region has 12 residues. The CDR3: CASSIGQLEAFF. The CDR3 nucleotides are TGTGCCAGCAGCATTGGACAGCTTGAAGCTTTCTTT.

The V gene is TRBV7-2, the J gene TRBJ1-5; a weak D match, TRBD1 (6 bases). V lost 1 base to trimming and J lost 3 bases, with 10 bases between them. There are 15 residues in the CDR3. Germline CDR1 and CDR2: SGHTA and FQGNSA. The chain's CDR3 is CASSLGGPPNQPQHF. The CDR3 coding sequence is TGTGCCAGCAGCTTAGGGGGGCCTCCCAATCAGCCCCAGCATTTT.

The CDR3 sequence: CASSPPGLAGTHEQYF. The DNA of the CDR3 is TGTGCCAGCTCACCTCCCGGACTAGCGGGGACCCACGAGCAGTACTTC. The J gene is TRBJ2-7, the V gene TRBV18; 12 bases agree with TRBD2. Per germline, CDR1 KGHSH and CDR2 LQKENI. The junction had 8 bases not matched to a gene; V was cut back by 3 bases and J by 5 bases. The CDR3 has 16 residues.

V usage is TRBV2 and J usage is TRBJ1-5, with unresolved D. V lost 4 bases, J lost 1 base, and 11 bases lay in between. The CDR3 runs 15 residues. The germline V gene has CDR1 SNHLY and CDR2 FYNNEI. The chain's CDR3 is CASSVRGGSNQPQHF. The CDR3 coding sequence is TGTGCCAGCAGTGTTCGGGGAGGGAGCAATCAGCCCCAGCATTTT.